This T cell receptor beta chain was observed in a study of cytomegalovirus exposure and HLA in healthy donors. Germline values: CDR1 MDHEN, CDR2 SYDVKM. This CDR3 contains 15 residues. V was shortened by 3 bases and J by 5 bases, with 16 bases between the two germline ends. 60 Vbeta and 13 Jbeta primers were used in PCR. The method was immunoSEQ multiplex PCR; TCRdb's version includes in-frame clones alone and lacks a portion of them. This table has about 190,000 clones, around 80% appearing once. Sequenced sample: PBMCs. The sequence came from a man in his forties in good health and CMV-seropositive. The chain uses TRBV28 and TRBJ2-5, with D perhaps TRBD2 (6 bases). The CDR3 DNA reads TGTGCCAGCAGTTTCCCCGGGGTTCGGGGGGAGACCCAGTACTTC. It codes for CASSFPGVRGETQYF. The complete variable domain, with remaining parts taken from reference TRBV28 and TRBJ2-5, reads DVKVTQSSRYLVKRTGEKVFLECVQDMDHENMFWYRQDPGLGLRLIYFSYDVKMKEKGDIPEGYSVSREKKERFSLILESASTNQTSMYLCASSFPGVRGETQYFGPGTRLLVL.